This TCR beta chain was identified during a study of OX40 agonist ivuxolimab in advanced cancers. Broadly, across the study: Ivuxolimab, which targeted the costimulatory receptor OX40 (CD134), was an agonistic, fully human IgG2 monoclonal antibody. Intravenous ivuxolimab was administered to patients every 2 weeks at six dose levels: 0.01, 0.1, 0.3, 1.5, 3 and 10 mg/kg. Of the approximately 54 dose-escalation patients, hepatocellular carcinoma was present in about 20, melanoma in approximately 15, renal cell carcinoma in 9 and head and neck cancer in 9. The dose-escalation cohort was almost 85% male with a mean age of roughly 62 years, ranging from roughly 20 to 80. Prior anti-PD-1, anti-PD-L1 or anti-CTLA-4 therapy was permitted, and checkpoint inhibitors had been received by less than 45% of dose-escalation patients. Partial responses occurred in three dose-escalation patients: two with cutaneous melanoma and one with hepatocellular carcinoma. Peripheral TCRbeta sequencing was intended to test whether TCR sequence diversity was altered and clonal T-cell expansion was caused by ivuxolimab. The paper covers the monotherapy dose-escalation part of the phase I ivuxolimab trial, which included N ≈ 50 patients.

There are 10 amino acids in the CDR3, from cysteine to phenylalanine inclusive. Of all the DNA, just the CDR3 is kept, 30 bases in frame from base 1. Concerning this clone: No antigen is known for it. No qualities accompany the bases; no much larger clone lies one base away.

Broader findings and caveats from the paper: At doses from 0.1 to 3.0 mg/kg, clonal expansion was seen in both CD4+ and CD8+ blood T cells between baseline and week 6. In partial responders in the 0.1-3.0 mg/kg groups, normalized peripheral clonal expansion was found to be among the lowest, especially among CD8+ T cells. The antigen specificity of the peripheral T cells that underwent clonal expansion was not determined. Low levels of normalized T-cell clonal expansion were also shown by some nonresponding patients. On average, CD8+ T cells showed more expanded clones than CD4+ T cells after ivuxolimab.

Genomic DNA was extracted from sorted cells for sequencing of the TCRbeta CDR3 region. TCRbeta CDR3 regions were sequenced using the immunoSEQ Assay. This is the immuneACCESS table as TCRdb keeps it, with only in-frame sequences that have V and J called. A part of the clones is gone; compared with another copy, unresolved V genes explain less than half, and the rest is unexplained. This sample gives approximately 74,000 clones in total; around 80% of them show up just once. Over 2% of the sample comes from the top ten. The trial excluded patients who had a history of autoimmune disease or who were on systemic immunosuppression. In every dose cohort, peripheral blood was drawn for TCR sequencing at baseline, cycle 4 day 1, and cycle 7 day 1. Samples were obtained from an open-label, multicenter, first-in-human phase I dose-escalation trial of ivuxolimab. Adults with locally advanced or metastatic melanoma, renal cell carcinoma, hepatocellular carcinoma or head and neck squamous cell carcinoma were enrolled in the trial. Before TCR sequencing, CD4+ and CD8+ T cells were separately sorted from peripheral blood.

Recombination joined TRBV1 with TRBJ2-1. TRBV1 is a listed pseudogene. The sequences come from CD4+ or CD8+ T cells sorted from blood, collected in a trial of the OX40 agonist ivuxolimab. This sequence was found in an adult with an advanced solid tumor such as melanoma, head and neck, liver or kidney cancer. In nucleotides, the sequence is TGCACCAGCAGCCAGAATGAGCAGTTCTTC. This translates into CTSSQNEQFF.